This is a list of T cell receptor beta chains from one sample in a study of shared clonotypes between healthy human individuals. TCRdb keeps only in-frame clones here, not all; method: immunoSEQ multiplex PCR. The table records some 500,000 clones, 90% to 97% of them present only once. The sequenced sample consisted of naive CD4+ T cells sorted from blood. The receptors here all came from a woman in her twenties or thirties in good health. The CDR3 runs from the conserved cysteine through the conserved F or W. The order of the fields is V gene, clone size, J gene, D gene, CDR3 protein, CDR3 DNA. A D gene is named only where the DNA matches it firmly. Where a row states a size, it is once, few, many or the class of an expanded clone; other rows omit it.

>TRBV6-6|NA|TRBJ1-4|NA
CASSYSTLPEKLFF
TGTGCCAGCAGTTACTCGACCTTACCTGAAAAACTGTTTTTT
>TRBV6-1|NA|TRBJ2-7|TRBD1
CASSEPGQGTHEQYF
TGTGCCAGCAGTGAACCGGGACAGGGGACCCACGAGCAGTACTTC
>TRBV14|NA|TRBJ1-1|NA
CASSQTANTEAFF
TGTGCCAGCAGCCAAACGGCCAACACTGAAGCTTTCTTT
>TRBV7-9|NA|TRBJ2-7|TRBD2
CASSLRLADEQYF
TGTGCCAGCAGCTTAAGACTAGCTGACGAGCAGTACTTC
>TRBV5-1|NA|TRBJ2-5|NA
CASSLGFQETQYF
TGCGCCAGCAGCTTGGGTTTCCAAGAGACCCAGTACTTC
>TRBV6-1|NA|TRBJ2-5|NA
CASNPGQPQETQYF
TGTGCCAGCAACCCCGGACAGCCTCAAGAGACCCAGTACTTC
>TRBV27|NA|TRBJ2-1|NA
CASRDSGYNEQFF
TGTGCCAGCAGGGATAGCGGCTACAATGAGCAGTTCTTC
>TRBV19|NA|TRBJ1-1|NA
CASSRDRASEAFF
TGTGCCAGTAGTAGAGATCGGGCGTCTGAAGCTTTCTTT
>TRBV28|NA|TRBJ1-5|NA
CASSFEVNQPQHF
TGTGCCAGCAGTTTCGAGGTCAATCAGCCCCAGCATTTT
>TRBV11-2|NA|TRBJ2-7|NA
CASSLGRGGLEQYF
TGTGCCAGCAGCTTAGGCAGGGGGGGACTCGAGCAGTACTTC
>TRBV28|once|TRBJ1-6|NA
CASSLSGASSYNSPLHF
TGTGCCAGCAGTTTGAGCGGGGCCAGCTCCTATAATTCACCCCTCCACTTT
>TRBV28|once|TRBJ1-2|NA
CASSLSGRGPDLYGYTF
TGTGCCAGCAGTTTATCGGGGCGCGGGCCGGATTTATATGGCTACACCTTC
>TRBV27|NA|TRBJ2-1|TRBD1
CASSRTGARSYNEQFF
TGTGCCAGCAGTAGGACAGGGGCTCGCTCCTACAATGAGCAGTTCTTC
>TRBV6-1|NA|TRBJ1-2|NA
CASTPTGNYGYTF
TGTGCCAGCACCCCGACCGGTAACTATGGCTACACCTTC
>TRBV11-2|NA|TRBJ2-3|NA
CASSPGEYTDTQYF
TGTGCCAGCAGCCCGGGGGAGTACACAGATACGCAGTATTTT
>TRBV27|NA|TRBJ1-5|TRBD1
CASSPSTGSPLAQHF
TGTGCCAGCAGTCCTTCGACAGGGTCCCCTTTGGCCCAGCATTTT
>TRBV11-2|NA|TRBJ2-2|NA
CASSPRARGPSTGELFF
TGTGCCAGCAGCCCACGAGCCAGAGGGCCGAGTACCGGGGAGCTGTTTTTT
>TRBV5-1|NA|TRBJ2-7|NA
CASSLNKEGYEQYF
TGCGCCAGCAGCCTAAACAAGGAGGGGTACGAGCAGTACTTC
>TRBV5-6|NA|TRBJ2-1|NA
CASSPTSFSYNEQFF
TGTGCCAGCAGCCCTACTAGTTTTTCCTACAATGAGCAGTTCTTC
>TRBV11-3|NA|TRBJ2-3|NA
CASSKGTDTQYF
TGTGCCAGCTCAAAGGGGACAGATACGCAGTATTTT
>TRBV6-6|NA|TRBJ2-7|TRBD2
CASSYSERTSEQYF
TGTGCCAGCAGTTACTCGGAGCGGACTAGCGAGCAGTACTTC
>TRBV28|NA|TRBJ2-3|TRBD2
CASSRRMGLAGGEGTDTQYF
TGTGCCAGCAGTCGTCGCATGGGACTAGCGGGAGGAGAGGGCACAGATACGCAGTATTTT
>TRBV21-1|NA|TRBJ2-7|NA
CASSKVTTYEQYF
TGTGCCAGCAGCAAAGTGACAACCTACGAGCAGTACTTC
>TRBV28|NA|TRBJ1-5|NA
CASSSSKGVGNQPQHF
TGTGCCAGCAGCTCATCCAAGGGAGTGGGCAATCAGCCCCAGCATTTT
>TRBV19|NA|TRBJ2-1|NA
CASSIIRYNNEQFF
TGTGCCAGTAGTATAATCAGGTACAACAATGAGCAGTTCTTC
>TRBV4-1|few|TRBJ1-1|NA
CASSQDRADGAFF
TGCGCCAGCAGCCAAGATCGAGCGGATGGAGCTTTCTTT
>TRBV14|once|TRBJ2-1|TRBD1
CASSQLGQAYNEQFF
TGTGCCAGCAGCCAACTGGGACAGGCCTACAATGAGCAGTTCTTC
>TRBV5-4|NA|TRBJ2-7|TRBD1
CASSGTGTYEQYF
TGTGCCAGCAGCGGGACAGGCACCTACGAGCAGTACTTC
>TRBV2|NA|TRBJ2-2|NA
CASLGRVNTGELFF
TGTGCCAGTTTGGGACGGGTGAACACCGGGGAGCTGTTTTTT